This T cell receptor beta chain was sequenced in a study of vaccination and CD4 T cells after COVID-19. Turning to the study itself: Post-COVID draws followed diagnosis by a median around 100 days (range 35 to 161). Overlapping peptides covering the spike proteins of SARS-CoV-2, HCoV-NL63, HCoV-OC43 and HCoV-229E were added to stimulate cells. Broader study findings: Looking at convalescent patients, a median roughly 83% of reactive clones were present only post-vaccination.

Of note for this clonotype: The antigen remains undetermined.

The treatment was: roughly nine-day PBMC culture with coronavirus spike peptide pools or control peptides (ViraFEST assay). ViraFEST sequenced TCRs after peptide-pool expansion of antigen-specific T cells. Germline loops: CDR1 SGDLS, CDR2 YYNGEE. V dropped 0 bases and J dropped 3; count of bases not matched to a gene: 3. The CDR3 runs 14 residues. Scientists ran DNA taken from cultured CD4+ T cells through the Oncomine TCR Beta short-read assay for sequencing. TCRdb re-called the PCR reads through MiXCR, storing one row per CDR3 protein. This table has 9,500 to 15,000 distinct CDR3 sequences, around 50% appearing once.

The origin of this receptor is a human donor who had recovered from COVID-19. Material for sequencing was CD4+ T cells from blood, cultured in vitro. The chain links TRBV9 to TRBJ2-7, with 7 bases aligning to TRBD1. The CDR3 is CASSVDAGGYEQYF. As DNA, the CDR3 is TGTGCCAGCAGCGTAGACGCAGGGGGCTACGAGCAGTACTTC.